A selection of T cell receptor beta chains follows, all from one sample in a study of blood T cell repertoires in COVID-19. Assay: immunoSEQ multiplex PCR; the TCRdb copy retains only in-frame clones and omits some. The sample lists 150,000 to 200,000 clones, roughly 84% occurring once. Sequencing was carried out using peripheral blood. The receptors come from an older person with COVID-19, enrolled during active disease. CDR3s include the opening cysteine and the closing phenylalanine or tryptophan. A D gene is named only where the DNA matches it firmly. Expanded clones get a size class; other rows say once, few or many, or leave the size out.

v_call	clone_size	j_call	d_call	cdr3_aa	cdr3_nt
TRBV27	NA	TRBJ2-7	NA	CASSGGTVGQYF	TGTGCCAGCAGTGGAGGGACAGTCGGGCAGTACTTC
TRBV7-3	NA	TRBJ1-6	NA	CASSLMGRADSPLHF	TGTGCCAGCAGCTTAATGGGCAGGGCAGATTCACCCCTCCACTTT
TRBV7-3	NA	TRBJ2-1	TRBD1	CASSLHQGAREQFF	TGTGCCAGCAGCTTACATCAGGGGGCAAGGGAGCAGTTCTTC
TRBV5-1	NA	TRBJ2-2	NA	CASSLRQENTGELFF	TGCGCCAGCAGCTTGAGACAGGAGAACACCGGGGAGCTGTTTTTT
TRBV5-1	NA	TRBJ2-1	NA	CASSPRDNEQFF	TGCGCCAGCAGCCCCCGGGACAATGAGCAGTTCTTC
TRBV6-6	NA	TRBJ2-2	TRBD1	CASIHGTEFPVGELFF	TGTGCCAGCATTCACGGGACAGAATTTCCTGTCGGGGAGCTGTTTTTT
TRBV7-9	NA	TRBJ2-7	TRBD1	CASSLAQGNEQYF	TGTGCCAGCAGCTTGGCACAGGGGAACGAGCAGTACTTC
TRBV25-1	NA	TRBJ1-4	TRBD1	CASRKQGDNEKLFF	TGTGCCAGCAGAAAACAGGGGGATAATGAAAAACTGTTTTTT
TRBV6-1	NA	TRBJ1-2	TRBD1	CASSETGNYGYTF	TGTGCCAGCAGTGAGACAGGGAACTATGGCTACACCTTC
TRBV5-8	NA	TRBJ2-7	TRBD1	CASSSRGQGHEQYF	TGTGCCAGCAGCTCCAGGGGACAGGGACACGAGCAGTACTTC
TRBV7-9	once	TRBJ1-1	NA	CASSLAGRRPTPPEAFF	TGTGCCAGCAGCTTAGCGGGGAGGAGACCCACTCCCCCTGAAGCTTTCTTT
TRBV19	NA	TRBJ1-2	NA	CASSILGPTPVYGYTF	TGTGCCAGTAGTATACTGGGCCCCACTCCTGTTTATGGCTACACCTTC
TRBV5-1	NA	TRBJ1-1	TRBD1	CASSDPAQGADTEAFF	TGCGCCAGCAGCGATCCCGCACAGGGGGCGGACACTGAAGCTTTCTTT
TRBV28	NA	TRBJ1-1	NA	CASSRWRTEAFF	TGTGCCAGCAGTCGTTGGCGGACTGAAGCTTTCTTT
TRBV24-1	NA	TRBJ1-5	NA	CATSDPSTDPLGNQPQHF	TGTGCCACCAGTGATCCCTCGACAGATCCCCTTGGTAATCAGCCCCAGCATTTT
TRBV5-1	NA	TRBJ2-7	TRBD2	CASSRYPDSGSEQYF	TGCGCCAGCAGCCGTTACCCGGACAGCGGGAGCGAGCAGTACTTC
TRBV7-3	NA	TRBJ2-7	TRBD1	CASSLSPGTAYEQYF	TGTGCCAGCAGCTTGAGCCCCGGGACAGCCTACGAGCAGTACTTC
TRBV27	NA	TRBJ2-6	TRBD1	CASGRTGLSGANVLTF	TGTGCCAGCGGGAGGACAGGGCTTTCTGGGGCCAACGTCCTGACTTTC
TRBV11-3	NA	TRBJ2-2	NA	CASSLVSGTGELFF	TGTGCCAGCAGCTTAGTATCGGGCACCGGGGAGCTGTTTTTT
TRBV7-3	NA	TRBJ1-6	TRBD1	CASSDRVASPLHF	TGTGCCAGCAGCGACAGGGTAGCCTCACCCCTCCACTTT
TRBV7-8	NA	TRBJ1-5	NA	CASSLNSAARSNQPQHF	TGTGCCAGCAGCCTCAACAGTGCTGCCCGAAGCAATCAGCCCCAGCATTTT
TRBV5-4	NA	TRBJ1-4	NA	CASSSAGSTNEKLFF	TGTGCCAGCAGCTCCGCGGGGTCAACTAATGAAAAACTGTTTTTT
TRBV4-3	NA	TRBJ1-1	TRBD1	CASSQVVWTGVPEAFF	TGCGCCAGCAGCCAAGTGGTTTGGACAGGGGTCCCCGAAGCTTTCTTT
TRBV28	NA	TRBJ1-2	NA	CASRTPSGVSF	TGTGCCAGCCGAACCCCTTCAGGGGTCTCCTTC
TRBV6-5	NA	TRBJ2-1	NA	CASSFVGAIYNEQFF	TGTGCCAGCAGTTTTGTGGGAGCGATCTACAATGAGCAGTTCTTC
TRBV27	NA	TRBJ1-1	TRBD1	CASSLETGGVAFF	TGTGCCAGCAGTTTAGAAACAGGGGGCGTAGCTTTCTTT
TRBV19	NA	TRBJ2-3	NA	CASSPDPRRDTQYF	TGTGCCAGTAGTCCCGACCCCAGGAGGGATACGCAGTATTTT
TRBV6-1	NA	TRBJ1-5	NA	CASSEVARGNQPQHF	TGTGCCAGCAGTGAAGTCGCTAGGGGGAATCAGCCCCAGCATTTT
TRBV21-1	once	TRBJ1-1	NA	CASSKLPRRRVRNIELLGTEAFF	TGTGCCAGCAGCAAGCTACCAAGACGCAGAGTTAGGAACATAGAGCTCCTAGGCACTGAAGCTTTCTTT
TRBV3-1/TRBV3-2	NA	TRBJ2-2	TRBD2	CASRATSGRAGELFF	TGTGCCAGCAGAGCGACTAGCGGGAGGGCCGGGGAGCTGTTTTTT
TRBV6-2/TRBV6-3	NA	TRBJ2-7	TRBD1	CASSPDRRSGEQYF	TGTGCCAGCAGTCCGGACAGGCGTTCGGGCGAGCAGTACTTC
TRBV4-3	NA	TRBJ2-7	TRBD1	CASSHSQNRQGGYEQYF	TGCGCCAGCAGCCATTCCCAGAATCGACAGGGTGGGTACGAGCAGTACTTC
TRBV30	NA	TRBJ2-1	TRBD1	CAWSRDRGPSYNEQFF	TGTGCCTGGTCCCGGGACAGGGGTCCATCCTACAATGAGCAGTTCTTC
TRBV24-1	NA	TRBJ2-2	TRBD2	CATQSGRASGELFF	TGTGCCACCCAGAGCGGGAGGGCCTCCGGGGAGCTGTTTTTT
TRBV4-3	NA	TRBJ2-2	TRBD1	CASSQQRGPGELFF	TGCGCCAGCAGCCAACAGAGGGGGCCCGGGGAGCTGTTTTTT
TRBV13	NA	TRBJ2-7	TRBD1	CASSARDRAYEQYF	TGTGCCAGCAGCGCCCGGGACAGAGCCTACGAGCAGTACTTC
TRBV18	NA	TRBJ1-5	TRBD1	CASSLKPHTGAYNQPQHF	TGTGCCAGCTCACTCAAACCTCACACAGGGGCCTACAATCAGCCCCAGCATTTT
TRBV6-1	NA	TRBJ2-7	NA	CASSEAGRGIYEQYF	TGTGCCAGCAGTGAAGCTGGGCGGGGAATCTACGAGCAGTACTTC
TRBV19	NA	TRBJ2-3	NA	CASSIAESDTQYF	TGTGCCAGTAGTATAGCAGAATCAGATACGCAGTATTTT
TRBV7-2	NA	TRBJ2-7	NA	CASSLEFVSSYEQYF	TGTGCCAGCAGCTTAGAGTTTGTTAGCTCCTACGAGCAGTACTTC
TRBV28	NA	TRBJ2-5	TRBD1	CASSLPTGRGETQYF	TGTGCCAGCAGTCTCCCGACAGGGCGCGGGGAGACCCAGTACTTC
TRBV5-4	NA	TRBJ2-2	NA	CASSGRQSGELFF	TGTGCCAGCAGCGGCAGACAGTCCGGGGAGCTGTTTTTT
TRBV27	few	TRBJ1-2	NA	CASSLTPNYGYTF	TGTGCCAGCAGTTTGACACCGAACTATGGCTACACCTTC